This T cell receptor (beta chain) came from a study of blood T cells in healthy people across ages (dated by TCRdb to the mid-2010s). Study-wide context: In model experiments, roughly one uniquely barcoded TCR beta cDNA molecule per two T cells was captured by template switching. Using deep sequencing normalized with unique cDNA molecular identifiers, the study measured how TCR beta repertoire diversity changes with age. Four age groups were formed from the donors: young (average 16 years), middle-aged (more than 35), aged (62) and long-lived (less than 85). For two donors (one aged 18 to 29 and one aged 80 or older), the study analyzed two additional independent replicas of 1 million unique cDNA reads from the same blood draw.

Donors were around 37 systemically healthy Caucasian individuals from Russia aged roughly 6 to 90 years. Ten milliliters of peripheral blood were drawn from each donor into EDTA-treated Vacutainer tubes. Ficoll-Paque density-gradient centrifugation was used to isolate PBMCs, with at least 6 million per sample. Total RNA, at least 6 micrograms per sample, was extracted from PBMCs with Trizol reagent. Naive CD45RAhigh/CD27high T cell percentages were measured by flow cytometry on a PBMC aliquot from every donor. The study at large found these results: Observed TCR beta diversity per million T cells fell roughly linearly with age, and a significant reduction was already apparent by age approximately 41. Because donor CMV infection status was unknown, age-related changes in expanded clonotypes were potentially confounded. Bulk unsorted PBMC profiling prevented conclusive comparison of naive and antigen-experienced compartments. Compared with the aged group, the long-lived group had more naive CD4+ T cells, fewer expanded clones and increased TCR diversity, suggesting age selection. Total diversity estimates from one million sequenced T cells were considered lower bounds and underestimates. The percentage of naive T cells measured by flow cytometry correlated strongly with observed TCR beta diversity.

According to the germline V gene, CDR1 reads SGHRS and CDR2 reads YFSETQ. The CDR3 goes from the cysteine to the phenylalanine over 15 residues. Left in the record is the CDR3 DNA by itself, 45 bases read in frame from the first base. V was cut back by 4 bases and J by 3 bases, leaving a gap of 15 bases between them. This clonotype was detected only a few times. It lacks a known antigen. No per-base quality is available; no much larger clone lies one base away. Libraries came from 5' RACE. Instrument on record: Illumina HiSeq 2500. A second PCR of roughly 6 to 11 cycles was performed with a sample-barcoded 5' primer and a J-beta primer mix. Each TCR beta cDNA molecule received a unique molecular identifier from a template-switch 5' adaptor carrying 12 random nucleotides. At least 2.5 million CDR3-containing paired-end reads were obtained from each sample. All of the RNA was converted into first-strand cDNA using the Mint cDNA synthesis kit, with a TRBC-specific oligonucleotide serving as the primer. Following uracil-DNA glycosylase treatment, a first 18-cycle PCR with universal primers M1SS and BC2_uni_R was performed on all cDNA. On the authors' methods: Each sample was normalized by randomly selecting 1 million high-quality reads, each carrying a distinct molecular identifier. Reads sharing molecular identifiers were discarded rather than binned into consensus sequences. CDR3 identification, clonotype clustering and error correction used MiTCR with a Q25 quality threshold and the strictest error-elimination algorithm. A nonparametric unseen species model with Euler transformation was used to estimate lower-bound total TCR beta diversity. Starting from the raw public reads, TCRdb applied fastp trimming at Q25, assembled clones with MiXCR and retained in-frame beta chains. Rows are combined by CDR3 protein, so each entry shows the most common genes and DNA. The V and J calls follow TCRdb's processing rather than the paper's. The sample table shows 760,000 or so distinct CDR3 sequences, and just under 25% are seen once. 9.4% of the sample belongs to the ten largest clones.

These data were likewise used in another study, on T cells of mothers and their children. Looking at the second paper: The donors were nine systemically healthy Caucasian individuals, made up of three mothers and their six children. cDNA synthesis used all of the extracted RNA, with roughly 1.5 ug of RNA in each 15 ul reaction. In the second PCR, the M1S primer added sample barcodes and 2-4 random nucleotides. Over 8 million TCR beta CDR3 reads were obtained for each mother, and millions of reads were obtained for each child. In both related and unrelated pairs, thymic selection shapes the output of TCR recombination in a similar way, with inherited differences having only a minor effect. Normalized repertoire overlap in related mother-child pairs was always slightly higher than in unrelated mother-child pairs, but the difference was never significant. Persistent microchimeric T cell clones were not detected, at a sensitivity of 85 to 100 clones per million clonotypes. The study used deep NGS to compare TCR beta repertoires of mothers and children, seeking features distinguishing related mother-child pairs from unrelated individuals. On average, the children were approximately 11 +/- 4 years old, while the mothers were approximately 41 +/- 4 years old. After adapter ligation with NEBNext reagents, the libraries were sequenced on Illumina HiSeq 2000 with 100+100 nt paired-end reads. To avoid cross-contamination, the mother libraries and the child libraries were prepared a month apart and sequenced in separate runs. Between roughly 450,000 and 2,200,000 distinct TCR beta clonotypes were identified per donor. Naive TCR beta clonotypes were estimated from low-frequency clonotypes matched to each donor's FACS-determined naive share, without sorting.

The clonotype comes from a boy younger than 18 in good health. The rearrangement combines TRBV5-1 with TRBJ2-3; the D segment could be TRBD1, given 5 matching bases. The sample comprised blood. The CDR3 region reads CASSPPTTETDTQYF. DNA sequence: TGCGCCAGCAGCCCCCCAACGACAGAGACAGATACGCAGTATTTT.